What follows is one T cell receptor (beta chain) and its context. Its matching antigen is unknown. The data originate from a study of TIL therapy for anti-PD-1-resistant metastatic lung cancer. Study overall: Median tumor mutation burden was approximately 1.5 mutations per megabase.

Time point reported: pre-treatment sample, taken before nivolumab and TIL therapy. Most excised metastases sampled were pleural nodules or supraclavicular lymph nodes. V lost 2 bases and J lost 6, with 15 bases in between. This CDR3 comprises 15 residues. Germline lookup yields CDR1 SGHTA and CDR2 FQGTGA. The libraries were made with immunoSEQ v3. Profiled with immunoSEQ multiplex PCR; TCRdb holds only in-frame clones, not every one. The repertoire holds 95,000 or so clones, with roughly two thirds as singletons. Study results and limitations: Compared with baseline intratumoral T cells, expanded TIL cultures were more clonal and less diverse (approximately 6% vs 31%).

This receptor was identified in a person between 30 and 80 years old with non-small cell lung cancer. Sequencing used tumor tissue, obtained at baseline. The rearrangement uses TRBV7-3 and TRBJ2-3, with D tentatively TRBD2 (7 bases). The CDR3 region has the DNA TGTGCCAGCAGCTTAGGGGGGGCAGTAACTGATACGCAGTATTTT. Translated: CASSLGGAVTDTQYF.